This T cell receptor beta chain was sequenced during a study of spatial heterogeneity in lung cancer. Overall study findings and caveats: Higher tumor mutation counts went along with higher counts of expanded intratumoral alpha and beta TCRs.

Regarding time point: sample taken at primary tumor resection. The V gene end was trimmed by 0 bases and the J gene end by 4 bases; junction bases not matched to a gene: 6. The CDR3 consists of 15 residues. Germline V gene lookup returns CDR1 DFQATT and CDR2 SNEGSKA (reference sequence). In TCRdb, the 5' RACE reads were re-called with MiXCR into one record per CDR3 protein. The table records approximately 8,800 distinct CDR3 sequences, 12% of them present only once. This clonotype was recorded many times. Its antigen is currently unknown. The receptor's source is a male donor with early-stage non-small cell lung cancer. Material: lung tumor tissue, obtained at surgery. The chain has TRBV20-1 and TRBJ1-5, with 7 bases fitting TRBD1. CDR3 sequence reads: CSARDIGTANQPQHF. CDR3 DNA: TGCAGTGCTAGAGATATAGGGACAGCTAATCAGCCCCAGCATTTT.